The source of this T cell receptor (beta chain) is a study of cytomegalovirus exposure and HLA in healthy donors. Study-level findings and limits: The tendency of first-cohort TCR clusters to co-occur in the 90 to 150 validation repertoires was the finding of a later analysis. Many donors shared some public TCRs, even though most TCR sequences were rare. The investigators catalogued 150 or so TCR beta chains as cytomegalovirus-associated.

The CDR3 extends over 13 amino acids. Trimming stripped 6 bases from V and 2 bases from J, with 7 bases between. The germline V gene has CDR1 LNHDA and CDR2 SQIVND (reference sequence). The donors were in the approximately 130-subject validation cohort; that cohort was separate from the roughly 730-subject first cohort. The protocol was immunoSEQ multiplex PCR, while the TCRdb copy is restricted to in-frame clones and leaves out a portion. The sample lists some 170,000 clones, just under 90% occurring once. On this clone itself: The antigen is not known.

Sequenced material: PBMCs. This receptor was taken from a woman aged 18-35 years in good health and CMV-seropositive. V usage is TRBV19 and J usage is TRBJ1-4; D is ambiguous. In DNA, the CDR3 is TGTGCCAGTAGGACATTTACTAATGAAAAACTGTTTTTT. It yields the protein CASRTFTNEKLFF.